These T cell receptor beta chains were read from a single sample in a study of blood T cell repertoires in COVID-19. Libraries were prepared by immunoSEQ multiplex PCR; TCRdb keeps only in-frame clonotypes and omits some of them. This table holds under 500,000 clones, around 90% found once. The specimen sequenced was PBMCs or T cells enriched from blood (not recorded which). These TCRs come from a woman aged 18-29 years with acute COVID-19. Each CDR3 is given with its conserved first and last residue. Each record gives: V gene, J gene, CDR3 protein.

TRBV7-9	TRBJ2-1	CASSPLPATSGRAGEQFF
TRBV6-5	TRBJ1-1	CASSRRDRGTEAFF
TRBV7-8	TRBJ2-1	CASSPFRGQNKFF
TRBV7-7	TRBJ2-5	CASSFGQGETQYF
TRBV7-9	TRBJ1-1	CASSHDPGTGKTEAFF
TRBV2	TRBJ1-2	CASSPNLSTELSNYGYTF
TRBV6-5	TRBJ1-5	CASRGDISNQPQHF
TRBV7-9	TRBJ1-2	CAAGGADYGYTF
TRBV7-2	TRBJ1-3	CASSLGWGAGNTIYF
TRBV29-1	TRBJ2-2	CSGARGYTGELFF
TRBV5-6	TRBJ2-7	CASSLDSSSYEQYF
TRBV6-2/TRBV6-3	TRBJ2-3	CASSYKKYRETSTDTQYF
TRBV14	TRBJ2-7	CASSPGLRGEQYF
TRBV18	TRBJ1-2	CASSPDRDRAYGYTF
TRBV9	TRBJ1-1	CASSLAGTGSTEAFF
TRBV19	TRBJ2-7	CASSISTRSSYEQYF
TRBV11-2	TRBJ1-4	CASRHWRGQNEKLFF
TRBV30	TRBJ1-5	CAWSMPGQGSNQPQHF
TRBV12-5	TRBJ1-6	CASARDSSNSPLHF
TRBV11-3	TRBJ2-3	CASSSPSGGEDTQYF
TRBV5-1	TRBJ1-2	CASSLGTADTLSGYTF
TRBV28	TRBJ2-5	CASRLDRRETQYF
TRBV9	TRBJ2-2	CASQVRGNTGELFF
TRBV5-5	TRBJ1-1	CASSLWVGTEAFF
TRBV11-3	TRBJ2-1	CASSLASLPGEQFF
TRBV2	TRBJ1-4	CASSENPRHNEKLFF
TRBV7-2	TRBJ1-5	CASSLGRDINQPQHF
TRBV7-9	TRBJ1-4	CASTKGTGDEKLFF
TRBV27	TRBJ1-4	CASSLGASGTGRKGLFF
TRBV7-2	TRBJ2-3	CASSFPSGGPSEEDTQYF
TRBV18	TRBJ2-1	CASSPGQGSYNEQFF
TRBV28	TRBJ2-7	CASSYLSGTGADEQYF
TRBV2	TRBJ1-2	CASKIGEHYGYTF
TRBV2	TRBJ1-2	CATQGDYGYTF
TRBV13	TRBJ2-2	CASSLGSGTGTGELFF
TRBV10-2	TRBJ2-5	CASSGAGVETQYF
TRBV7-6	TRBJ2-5	CASSRRVGGGGSYQETQYF
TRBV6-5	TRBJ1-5	CASTEIPGGFQPQHF
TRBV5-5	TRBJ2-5	CASSIGLDTPTQYF
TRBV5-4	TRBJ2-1	CASSLGDRGNEQFF
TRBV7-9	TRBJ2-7	CASQPTTVPYEQYF
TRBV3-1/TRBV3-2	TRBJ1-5	CASSPQGRSNQPQHF
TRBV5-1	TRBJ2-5	CASSFVAEVQETQYF
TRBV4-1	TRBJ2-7	CASSQGRQASRNEQYF
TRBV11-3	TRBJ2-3	CASSLAYSGGTDTQYF
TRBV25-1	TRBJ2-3	CASSENRDTDTQYF
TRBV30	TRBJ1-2	CAWSVLSGRSGYTF
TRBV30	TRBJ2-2	CAWSKPGTGIGGELFF